This paragraph covers one T cell receptor beta chain sequence. Its antigen remains unidentified. The final CDR3 position lacks the conserved phenylalanine or tryptophan, pointing to a likely read error. Germline V gene sequence: CDR1 SGHAT, CDR2 FQNNGV. CDR3 length: 16 amino acids. A constant-region primer served to make TCR beta cDNA from roughly 460 ng total RNA. Slightly modified ARM-PCR, run as three nested multiplex PCR rounds, produced the TCR beta libraries. With TRBV1-TRBV30 forward primers and a C-beta reverse primer, the first two PCR rounds were run for about 10 cycles each. TCRdb reprocessed the multiplex PCR reads via MiXCR and lists one record per CDR3 protein. There are 75,000 or so distinct CDR3 sequences in the sample; about 70% occur only once, and about 27% lies in the top ten. These data come from a study of tumor-infiltrating lymphocytes in primary liver carcinoma. Across the study: Patients were men and women aged 30 to 69 years. Study-wide points: Blood trailed tumors significantly in top-250-clone fraction (p = 0.039).

Scientists recovered RNA and DNA together from around 20-30 mg of unsorted bulk tissue. Surgery removed the patients' primary liver carcinoma. Samples came from superior, inferior, lateral poles and tumor centre. Sequencing used liver tumor tissue from sampling region 4. Described subset: tumor region T4, right-lateral pole. The rearrangement joins TRBV11-2 to TRBJ2-1, with TRBD2 identical over 8 bases. This TCR came from a man in his forties or fifties with primary liver carcinoma and hepatitis B virus infection. CDR3 loop: CASGLDVGLAMGEQFL. The DNA for the CDR3 is TGTGCCAGCGGCTTGGATGTCGGACTAGCCATGGGTGAGCAGTTCCTC.